The rows below give T cell receptor beta chains drawn from one sample of a study of T cell responses to AZD1222 COVID-19 vaccine. This table comes from immunoSEQ multiplex PCR, and its TCRdb copy is limited to in-frame clones, with some not included. Counted here are about 120,000 clones, approximately 90% occurring once; the ten biggest clones make up roughly 3.5%. Sequences were derived from peripheral blood, sampled on day 0 of AZD1222 vaccination. The receptor source for this set is an adult in good health. The CDR3 runs from the conserved cysteine through the conserved F or W. The D gene is left open where the match is weak. Size is stated for part of the rows, as once, few or many counts, or as a class when the clone is expanded.

>-|-|TRBJ2-3|TRBV19
CASSSLGANTQYF
TGTGCCAGTAGTAGTCTGGGGGCTAATACGCAGTATTTT
>few|-|TRBJ1-3|TRBV20-1
CSASGLPGLGSGNTIYF
TGCAGTGCTAGTGGCTTACCGGGACTAGGGTCTGGAAACACCATATATTTT
>-|-|TRBJ2-1|TRBV6-4
CASSVIASTYNEQFF
TGTGCCAGCAGTGTTATTGCCAGTACCTACAATGAGCAGTTCTTC
>-|TRBD2|TRBJ2-7|TRBV7-9
CASSLVGGTSGRSYEQYF
TGTGCCAGCAGCTTAGTCGGCGGGACTAGCGGGAGAAGTTACGAGCAGTACTTC
>-|TRBD2|TRBJ2-1|TRBV9
CASSRGGPSYNEQFF
TGTGCCAGCAGTCGCGGGGGGCCCTCCTACAATGAGCAGTTCTTC
>few|TRBD2|TRBJ2-7|TRBV7-9
CASSLVSGGFTEQYF
TGTGCCAGCAGCTTAGTCAGCGGGGGGTTTACGGAGCAGTACTTC
>-|-|TRBJ1-4|TRBV19
CASSGAPSGEKLFF
TGTGCCAGTAGTGGGGCCCCCTCGGGGGAAAAACTGTTTTTT
>-|-|TRBJ2-3|TRBV12-5
CASGLLLGGQDTQYF
TGTGCTAGTGGTTTGCTCCTTGGGGGGCAAGATACGCAGTATTTT
>-|TRBD2|TRBJ2-1|TRBV4-2
CASSQGSRGRLAGVVLFF
TGTGCCAGCAGCCAAGGAAGTAGGGGTCGACTAGCGGGGGTTGTTCTGTTCTTC
>-|TRBD1|TRBJ1-2|TRBV29-1
CSVDPGQGVDYGYTF
TGCAGCGTTGACCCAGGACAGGGGGTGGACTATGGCTACACCTTC
>-|-|TRBJ2-7|TRBV14
CASSPAAAYEQYF
TGTGCCAGCAGCCCAGCAGCAGCCTACGAGCAGTACTTC
>-|TRBD2|TRBJ2-5|TRBV5-1
CASSLRTSGGNQETQYF
TGCGCCAGCAGCTTGAGGACTAGCGGGGGGAACCAAGAGACCCAGTACTTC
>once|-|TRBJ1-4|TRBV7-6
CASSFGSSANEKLFF
TGTGCCAGCAGCTTTGGTTCGTCAGCTAATGAAAAACTGTTTTTT
>-|TRBD1|TRBJ1-4|TRBV27
CASSRDDRDEKLFF
TGTGCCAGCAGTCGAGACGACAGGGATGAAAAACTGTTTTTT
>-|-|TRBJ1-1|TRBV7-8
CASSLWGPEAFF
TGTGCCAGCAGCTTGTGGGGGCCTGAAGCTTTCTTT
>-|TRBD1|TRBJ2-7|TRBV4-3
CASSPGTGGYEQYF
TGCGCCAGCAGCCCCGGGACAGGGGGATACGAGCAGTACTTC
>-|TRBD1|TRBJ2-7|TRBV29-1
CSGSTGAWDEQYF
TGCAGCGGCTCGACAGGGGCGTGGGACGAGCAGTACTTC